This entry lists 19 T cell receptor beta chains sequenced from one sample in a study of Ad26.COV2.S vaccination and SARS-CoV-2 variants. Some clones are missing from TCRdb's copy, which holds only in-frame ones; the method was immunoSEQ multiplex PCR. Of more than 150,000 clones listed, 87% are singletons. Sequenced here: peripheral blood, sampled after recovery from COVID-19. The receptors come from a human donor who had recovered from COVID-19.

The chain joins TRBV20-1 to TRBJ1-1, with 10 bases lining up with TRBD1. The germline V gene encodes CDR1 DFQATT and CDR2 SNEGSKA (reference sequence). Unmatched junction bases numbered 10, after V lost 4 bases and J lost 5 bases. This CDR3 has 15 residues. The CDR3 loop reads CSATDRGRSRTEAFF. The CDR3 DNA reads TGCAGTGCTACTGACAGGGGGCGAAGTCGGACTGAAGCTTTCTTT.

The V call is TRBV20-1, the J call TRBJ1-2; no definite D call. Between the trimmed V and J ends, which lost 4 bases and 1 base, there was a span of 4 bases. This CDR3 has 11 residues. Germline assignment: CDR1 DFQATT and CDR2 SNEGSKA (reference sequence). The CDR3 DNA is TGCAGTGCTAAATTTAACTATGGCTACACCTTC. Translated: CSAKFNYGYTF.

J is TRBJ2-5 and V is TRBV28; TRBD1 matches 12 bases. This CDR3 comprises 17 residues. Per the germline V gene, CDR1 is MDHEN and CDR2 is SYDVKM. V was pared by 3 bases and J by 5 bases, with 10 bases of the junction left unmatched. The CDR3 DNA reads TGTGCCAGCAGTTTCCCGCCGGGACAGGGGGCGGTGGAGACCCAGTACTTC. Translating gives CASSFPPGQGAVETQYF.

The chain carries TRBV6-1 and TRBJ1-5; D not certain. Germline V CDR1 and CDR2: MNHNS, SASEGT. The V end was cut by 1 base, the J end by 11 bases, with 12 bases between. The CDR3 runs 13 residues. The CDR3 protein is CASSEDLGRAQHF. CDR3 bases: TGTGCCAGCAGTGAAGATCTGGGAAGGGCCCAGCATTTT.

This clone was recorded once. CDR3 region: CASSLARVRNTEAFF. The CDR3 DNA sequence: TGTGCCAGCAGCTTAGCGAGGGTAAGGAACACTGAAGCTTTCTTT. The chain carries TRBV7-9 and TRBJ1-1, with no clear D. The CDR3 consists of 15 residues. Germline V lookup: CDR1 SEHNR, CDR2 FQNEAQ (reference sequence). V was trimmed by 0 bases and J by 1 base, leaving 9 bases between them.

This clone was observed a handful of times. The chain couples TRBV6-2 or TRBV6-3 to TRBJ2-1; TRBD2 matches 9 bases. The ends lost 5 bases at V and 9 bases at J; junction bases unmatched: 5. The CDR3 length is 13 residues. Germline V CDR1 and CDR2: MNHEY, SVGEGT. CDR3 in amino acids: CASSPGLAGEQFF. The CDR3 DNA is TGTGCCAGCAGTCCGGGACTAGCTGGTGAGCAGTTCTTC.

The V and J genes are TRBV3-1 (or the pseudogene TRBV3-2) and TRBJ2-4, with D perhaps TRBD2 (5 bases). The CDR3 extends over 16 amino acids. The germline CDR1 and CDR2 sequences are LGHDT and YNNKEL (reference sequence). Between the trimmed V and J ends, which lost 4 bases and 2 bases, there was a span of 15 bases. CDR3 loop: CASSPPGRYPKNIQYF. As DNA, the CDR3 is TGTGCCAGCAGCCCCCCTGGGAGATACCCCAAAAACATTCAGTACTTC.

The CDR3 sequence is CASNSLAGDYEQYF. As DNA, the CDR3 is TGTGCCAGCAATTCACTAGCGGGAGACTACGAGCAGTACTTC. This chain joins TRBV6-5 and TRBJ2-7; TRBD2 matches at 11 bases. V dropped 7 bases and J dropped 3; count of bases not matched to a gene: 5. The CDR3 is 14 amino acids. Germline values: CDR1 MNHEY, CDR2 SVGAGI.

There are a few counts of this clone. J is TRBJ1-2 and V is TRBV18; D unresolved. The CDR3 runs to 13 residues. Germline loops: CDR1 KGHSH, CDR2 LQKENI. V dropped 4 bases and J dropped 5 bases, with 11 bases sitting between them. The CDR3 DNA sequence: TGTGCCAGCTCACTCTCGAACCGTTATGGCTACACCTTC. Translated, it gives CASSLSNRYGYTF.

The chain couples TRBV5-1 to TRBJ2-3, with 9 bases matching TRBD2. Germline V CDR1 and CDR2: SGHRS, YFSETQ. V lost 7 bases and J lost 2; bases outside the gene matches: 8. This CDR3 has 15 residues. The CDR3 here is CASVGLAGPTDTQYF. For the CDR3, the DNA is TGCGCCAGCGTGGGGCTAGCGGGACCCACAGATACGCAGTATTTT. The whole variable domain, filled in from reference TRBV5-1 and TRBJ2-3, reads KAGVTQTPRYLIKTRGQQVTLSCSPISGHRSVSWYQQTPGQGLQFLFEYFSETQRNKGNFPGRFSGRQFSNSRSEMNVSTLELGDSALYLCASVGLAGPTDTQYFGPGTRLTVL.

The rearrangement joins TRBV28 to TRBJ1-5, with 7 bases lining up with TRBD1. After removal of 5 bases from V and 0 bases from J, the junction contained 13 bases not matched to a gene. The CDR3 totals 18 residues. The germline CDR1 and CDR2 sequences are MDHEN and SYDVKM. CDR3 protein: CASSQILWDSLSNQPQHF. The CDR3 nucleotides read TGTGCCAGCAGTCAGATTCTTTGGGACAGCCTTAGCAATCAGCCCCAGCATTTT.

The chain links TRBV3-1 (or the pseudogene TRBV3-2) to TRBJ1-2; D call uncertain. Looked up from germline, CDR1 is LGHDT and CDR2 is YNNKEL (reference sequence). V shed 4 bases and J shed 4 bases, with 16 bases lying between them. CDR3 length: 15 amino acids. The CDR3 nucleotides are TGTGCCAGCAGCCTCGGTTGGGCAGAGACCTATGGCTACACCTTC. Translation: CASSLGWAETYGYTF.

The V and J genes are TRBV5-1 and TRBJ1-1; 9 nucleotides line up with TRBD1. Germline assignment: CDR1 SGHRS and CDR2 YFSETQ. The CDR3 sequence is 15 residues long. V was pared by 4 bases and J by 1 base, with 5 bases of the junction left unmatched. The CDR3 region has the DNA TGCGCCAGCAGCGCGGACAGGGGCGGGAACACTGAAGCTTTCTTT. It encodes CASSADRGGNTEAFF.

The rearrangement uses TRBV5-1 and TRBJ1-1; TRBD1 aligns across 7 bases. There are 17 residues in the CDR3. The ends lost 3 bases at V and 1 base at J; junction bases unmatched: 12. CDR1 SGHRS and CDR2 YFSETQ come from the germline V gene. The CDR3 nucleotides are TGCGCCAGCAGCTCTAGGGGGCAGGGTTATACGAACACTGAAGCTTTCTTT. This sequence encodes CASSSRGQGYTNTEAFF.

The chain uses TRBV30 and TRBJ2-1, with D perhaps matching TRBD1 or TRBD2 (5 bases each). Germline V CDR1 and CDR2: GTSNPN, SVGIG (reference sequence). This CDR3 is 15 amino acids long. Deletions cut 1 base from V and 6 bases from J, with 16 bases between. This chain's CDR3 is CAWSAGAQGRNEQFF. The CDR3 region has the DNA TGTGCCTGGAGTGCCGGGGCCCAAGGGCGCAATGAGCAGTTCTTC. Together with reference TRBV30 and TRBJ2-1, the CDR3 gives the full variable domain: SQTIHQWPATLVQPVGSPLSLECTVEGTSNPNLYWYRQAAGRGLQLLFYSVGIGQISSEVPQNLSASRPQDRQFILSSKKLLLSDSGFYLCAWSAGAQGRNEQFFGPGTRLTVL.

The gene calls are TRBV4-1 and TRBJ2-2; unclear D gene. The germline gives CDR1 MGHRA, CDR2 YSYEKL. This CDR3 is 16 amino acids long. V lost 4 bases to trimming and J lost 4 bases, with 16 bases between them. The CDR3 nucleotides read TGCGCCAGCAGCCGCTCCTCAGGAAGGTTCACCGGGGAGCTGTTTTTT. Translation: CASSRSSGRFTGELFF.

This chain connects TRBV6-5 to TRBJ2-3; D may be TRBD2 (5 bases). The germline CDR1 and CDR2 sequences are MNHEY and SVGAGI. The germline V and J ends were trimmed by 6 bases and 4 bases, with 17 bases remaining between them. The CDR3 spans 15 residues. This CDR3 reads CASRTGAAGADTQYF. In DNA, the CDR3 is TGTGCCAGCAGGACTGGAGCGGCCGGGGCAGATACGCAGTATTTT.

This chain links TRBV10-3 with TRBJ2-1; 10 bases are shared with TRBD2. Germline CDR1 ENHRY, CDR2 SYGVKD. This CDR3 comprises 16 residues. The V and J ends lost 3 bases and 4 bases, in that order; junction bases with no gene match: 6. CDR3 in amino acids: CAISEEPSGSYNEQFF. In DNA form, the CDR3 reads TGTGCCATCAGTGAAGAACCTAGCGGGAGTTACAATGAGCAGTTCTTC.

This chain connects TRBV5-1 to TRBJ1-1, with D perhaps matching TRBD1 (6 bases). The CDR3 has 13 amino acids. V lost 6 bases, J lost 1 base, and 10 bases lay in between. Germline V CDR1 and CDR2: SGHRS, YFSETQ. The CDR3 region has the DNA TGCGCCAGCACCATGGACAGGAACACTGAAGCTTTCTTT. Its translation: CASTMDRNTEAFF.